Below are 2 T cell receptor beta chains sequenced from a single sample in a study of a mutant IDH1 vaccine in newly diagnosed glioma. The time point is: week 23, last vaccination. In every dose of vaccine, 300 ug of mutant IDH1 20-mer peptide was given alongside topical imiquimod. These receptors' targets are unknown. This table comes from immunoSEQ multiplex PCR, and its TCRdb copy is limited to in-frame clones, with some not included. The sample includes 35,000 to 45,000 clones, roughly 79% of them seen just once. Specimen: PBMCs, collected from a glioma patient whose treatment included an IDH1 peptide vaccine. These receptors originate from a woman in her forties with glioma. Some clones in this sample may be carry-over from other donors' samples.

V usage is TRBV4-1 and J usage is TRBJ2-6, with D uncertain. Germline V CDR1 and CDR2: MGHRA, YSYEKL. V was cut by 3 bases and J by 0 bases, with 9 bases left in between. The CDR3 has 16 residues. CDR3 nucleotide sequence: TGCGCCAGCAGCCACACCTCAGGCTCTGGGGCCAACGTCCTGACTTTC. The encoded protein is CASSHTSGSGANVLTF.

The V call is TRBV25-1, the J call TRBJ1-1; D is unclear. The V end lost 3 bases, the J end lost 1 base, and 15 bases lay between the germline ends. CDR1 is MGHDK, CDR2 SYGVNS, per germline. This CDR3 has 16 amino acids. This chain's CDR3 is CASSDRAGVGNTEAFF. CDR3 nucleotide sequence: TGTGCCAGCAGTGACCGGGCAGGAGTGGGGAACACTGAAGCTTTCTTT.